These T cell receptor beta chains were read from a single sample in a study of T cell responses to AZD1222 COVID-19 vaccine. Produced via immunoSEQ multiplex PCR; TCRdb's table is partial and in-frame only. The sample consists of 150,000 to 200,000 clones, around 92% of them appearing once. The sequencing here drew on peripheral blood, taken on day 0 of AZD1222 vaccination. These TCRs come from an adult in good health. CDR3s include the opening cysteine and the closing phenylalanine or tryptophan. Fields, in order: clone size, D gene, J gene, V gene, CDR3 DNA, CDR3 protein. D genes are given only for firm matches. A clone size is listed for some rows: how often the clone was seen (once, few, many), or a class if it is expanded.

-,-,TRBJ1-1,TRBV30,TGTGCCTGGAGTGCCCTGTTGCCGAACACTGAAGCTTTCTTT,CAWSALLPNTEAFF
-,TRBD2,TRBJ2-2,TRBV18,TGTGCCAGCTCACCAAGGGGCTCTAGCGGGAACACCGGGGAGCTGTTTTTT,CASSPRGSSGNTGELFF
-,-,TRBJ1-5,TRBV30,TGTGCCTGGAGTGTCCAGGGTTTTCAGCCCCAGCATTTT,CAWSVQGFQPQHF
-,-,TRBJ2-7,TRBV25-1,TGTGCCAGCACCTCTGGCCACGAGCAGTACTTC,CASTSGHEQYF
-,-,TRBJ1-1,TRBV28,TGTGCCAGCAGCTCCGGGACGGGAAATGAACAGACTGAAGCTTTCTTT,CASSSGTGNEQTEAFF
-,-,TRBJ1-1,TRBV6-2/TRBV6-3,TGTGCCAGCAGTTACCGGGTTGCGCGGACTGAAGCTTTCTTT,CASSYRVARTEAFF
-,TRBD2,TRBJ2-6,TRBV4-3,TGCGCCAGCAGCCAAGCCCACGGGGGGTTGTCTGGGGCCAACGTCCTGACTTTC,CASSQAHGGLSGANVLTF
-,-,TRBJ1-2,TRBV30,TGTGCCTGGAGCGTGCCAGGGCTCGGCTACACCTTC,CAWSVPGLGYTF
once,-,TRBJ1-2,TRBV15,TGTGCCACCAGCAGGGTGGGGCAGGATGGCTACACCTTC,CATSRVGQDGYTF
-,-,TRBJ1-1,TRBV29-1,TGCAGCGTTGAAGACGTCAGGGGATCTGAAGCTTTCTTT,CSVEDVRGSEAFF
-,-,TRBJ2-4,TRBV15,TGTGCCACCAGCAGAGACACTGGGTACATTCAGTACTTC,CATSRDTGYIQYF
-,TRBD2,TRBJ2-7,TRBV4-2,TGTGCCAGCAGCCTGCGGGAGGGCCGGGCCTACGAGCAGTACTTC,CASSLREGRAYEQYF
-,-,TRBJ1-2,TRBV4-1,TGCGCCAGCAGCCAAGAGGTAGCCCTCAGGGGCTACACCTTC,CASSQEVALRGYTF
-,-,TRBJ1-4,TRBV15,TGTGCCACCAGCAGACCCCGTCAAAAACTGTTTTTT,CATSRPRQKLFF
-,-,TRBJ2-2,TRBV7-9,TGTGCCAGCAGCTCGTTCACCGGGGAGCTGTTTTTT,CASSSFTGELFF
-,-,TRBJ1-4,TRBV3-1/TRBV3-2,TGTGCCAGCAGCCAAGTAGGCAGGGGTAGAGAGAAACTGTTTTTT,CASSQVGRGREKLFF
-,-,TRBJ1-2,TRBV10-3,TGTGCCATTACTAACATGACAGGCCCGCTGTACTATGGCTACACCTTC,CAITNMTGPLYYGYTF
-,-,TRBJ1-1,TRBV4-1,TGCGCCAGCAGCCAAGGGTGGGACGGCCCCTGGGCTGAAGCTTTCTTT,CASSQGWDGPWAEAFF
-,-,TRBJ1-5,TRBV10-3,TGTGCCACCAGGGAAGGGAACCCCGGGGGACAGCCCCAGCATTTT,CATREGNPGGQPQHF
-,-,TRBJ1-3,TRBV28,TGTGCCAGCAGGTCGGGTCCTAGTGGAAACACCATATATTTT,CASRSGPSGNTIYF
-,-,TRBJ1-2,TRBV27,TGTGCCAGCCGTCGTGGACAGTTCTATGGCTACACCTTC,CASRRGQFYGYTF
-,-,TRBJ1-2,TRBV5-4,TGTGCCAGCAGCTCCACAGGGAACTATGGCTACACCTTC,CASSSTGNYGYTF
-,-,TRBJ2-2,TRBV9,TGTGCCAGCAGCGTAGGACAGCGGAAGGACACCGGGGAGCTGTTTTTT,CASSVGQRKDTGELFF
-,-,TRBJ1-1,TRBV7-9,TGTGCCAGCAGCTTCGGTCGGGGCATTAACACTGAAGCTTTCTTT,CASSFGRGINTEAFF
-,-,TRBJ1-1,TRBV12-3/TRBV12-4,TGTGCCAGCAGTTTAAGGGAGAACACTGAAGCTTTCTTT,CASSLRENTEAFF
-,TRBD2,TRBJ2-5,TRBV6-5,TGTGCCAGCAGTTACTCCGGGACTAGCGGGGTAGAGACCCAGTACTTC,CASSYSGTSGVETQYF
-,TRBD2,TRBJ2-3,TRBV25-1,TGTGCCAGCAGTGAACTAGCGGGCACAGATACGCAGTATTTT,CASSELAGTDTQYF
few,-,TRBJ2-2,TRBV18,TGTGCCAGCTCACCGCGGGGATCGGCCGGGGAGCTGTTTTTT,CASSPRGSAGELFF